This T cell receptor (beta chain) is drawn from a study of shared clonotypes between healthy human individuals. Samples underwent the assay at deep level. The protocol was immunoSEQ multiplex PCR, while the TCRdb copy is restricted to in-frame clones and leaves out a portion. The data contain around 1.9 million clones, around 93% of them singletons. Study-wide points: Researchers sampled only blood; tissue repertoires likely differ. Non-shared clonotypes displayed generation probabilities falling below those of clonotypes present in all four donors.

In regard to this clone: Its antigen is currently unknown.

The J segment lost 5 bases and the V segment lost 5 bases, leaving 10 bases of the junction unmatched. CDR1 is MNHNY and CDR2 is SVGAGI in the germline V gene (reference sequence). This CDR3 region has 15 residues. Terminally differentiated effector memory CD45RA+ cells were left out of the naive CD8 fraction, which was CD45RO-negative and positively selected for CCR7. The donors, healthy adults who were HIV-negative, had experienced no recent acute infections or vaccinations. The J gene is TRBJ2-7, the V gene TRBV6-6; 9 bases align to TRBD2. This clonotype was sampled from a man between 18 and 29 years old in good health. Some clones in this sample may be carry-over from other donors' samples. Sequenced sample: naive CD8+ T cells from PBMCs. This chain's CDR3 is CASSGREGLPHEQYF. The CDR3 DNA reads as TGTGCCAGCAGTGGGCGGGAGGGCCTTCCCCACGAGCAGTACTTC.